These T cell receptor beta chains were read from a single sample in a study of blood T cell repertoires in COVID-19. Some clones are missing from TCRdb's copy, which holds only in-frame ones; the method was immunoSEQ multiplex PCR. There are about 440,000 clones in the sample; 90% occur only once, and roughly 0.66% lies in the top ten. The sequenced sample was PBMCs or T cells enriched from blood (not recorded which). Source of these receptors: a man aged 18-30 years who had recovered from COVID-19. Both conserved end residues are part of each CDR3. Each record gives: V gene, D gene, J gene, clone size, CDR3 DNA, CDR3 protein. A D gene is named only where the DNA matches it firmly. Clone size appears in some rows only: once, few, many, or a class for an expanded clone.

TRBV6-5	.	TRBJ1-4	.	TGTGCCAGCAGCCAGGACAGTATGAATGAAAAACTGTTTTTT	CASSQDSMNEKLFF
TRBV6-1	TRBD1	TRBJ1-6	few	TGTGCCAGCAGTGTAGGGACAGGGAAGGTAGAATCACCCCTCCACTTT	CASSVGTGKVESPLHF
TRBV5-1	.	TRBJ1-1	.	TGCGCCAGCAGCTTGGAACCCCAGGTAACTGAAGCTTTCTTT	CASSLEPQVTEAFF
TRBV27	TRBD1	TRBJ1-1	.	TGTGCCAGCAGGATACAGGGGGTGAACACTGAAGCTTTCTTT	CASRIQGVNTEAFF
TRBV2	.	TRBJ1-4	.	TGTGCCAGCAGTGAAGGCCGAGGGACTAATGAAAAACTGTTTTTT	CASSEGRGTNEKLFF
TRBV6-5	TRBD1	TRBJ1-5	.	TGTGCCAGCAGGTCGTCCGGGACAGAGTATCAGCCCCAGCATTTT	CASRSSGTEYQPQHF
TRBV5-1	TRBD1	TRBJ1-1	.	TGCGCCAGCAGCTACGGGACAGGGGTCACTGAAGCTTTCTTT	CASSYGTGVTEAFF
TRBV5-1	TRBD1	TRBJ1-2	few	TGCGCCAGCAGCCCGCAGGGGGCGAAAGAGTACTATGGCTACACCTTC	CASSPQGAKEYYGYTF
TRBV14	.	TRBJ1-2	once	TGTGCCAGCAGCCACCTAGGGGGGGGTAACTATGGCTACACCTTC	CASSHLGGGNYGYTF
TRBV6-5	TRBD2	TRBJ2-1	.	TGTGCCAGCGGACTAGCGGGTGATCGCAATGAGCAGTTCTTC	CASGLAGDRNEQFF
TRBV29-1	.	TRBJ1-6	once	TGCAGCGTGGGGGCCGTTGGATCACCCCTCCACTTT	CSVGAVGSPLHF
TRBV9	.	TRBJ2-3	.	TGTGCCAGCAGCGTAGCGGGGTCCCCGGATTCCACGCAGTATTTT	CASSVAGSPDSTQYF
TRBV7-3	TRBD1	TRBJ1-2	.	TGTGCCAGCAGCCGGGACAGGGAGAACTATGGCTACACCTTC	CASSRDRENYGYTF
TRBV7-3	.	TRBJ1-1	.	TGTGCCAGCCGCTACGCCAGGGGCACTGAAGCTTTCTTT	CASRYARGTEAFF
TRBV3-1/TRBV3-2	.	TRBJ1-4	.	TGTGCCAGCAGCCAGGTAGGCGCGGCGGAAAAACTGTTTTTT	CASSQVGAAEKLFF
TRBV11-3	TRBD2	TRBJ2-1	.	TGTGCCAGCAGCGGCGGGACTAGGCTAAACAATGAGCAGTTCTTC	CASSGGTRLNNEQFF
TRBV7-2	TRBD1	TRBJ1-2	.	TGTGCCAGCAGCCCCGCGACAGGGGGACTTGGCTACACCTTC	CASSPATGGLGYTF
TRBV30	TRBD2	TRBJ2-1	.	TGTGCCTGGATGGGACTAGAGTCCTACAATGAGCAGTTCTTC	CAWMGLESYNEQFF
TRBV30	.	TRBJ1-3	.	TGTGCCTGGAGCAGGTTCTCTGGAAACACCATATATTTT	CAWSRFSGNTIYF
TRBV15	.	TRBJ1-1	.	TGTGCCACCAGCAGAGACAGGGTTACTGAAGCTTTCTTT	CATSRDRVTEAFF
TRBV11-2	.	TRBJ1-3	.	TGTGCCAGCAGCTTTGGGAGTTTCCAGTCTGGAAACACCATATATTTT	CASSFGSFQSGNTIYF
TRBV10-3	TRBD1	TRBJ1-2	.	TGTGCCACGAGTACAGGGGTCTATGGCTACACCTTC	CATSTGVYGYTF